This T cell receptor (beta chain) was captured by sequencing in a study of low-dose radiotherapy and immunotherapy resistance in tumors. Specified time point: after trial treatment. Treatment in this sample: LDRT plus nivolumab, ipilimumab, low-dose cyclophosphamide and aspirin (RACIN trial). Every donor's regimen consisted of nivolumab, ipilimumab, aspirin, low-dose cyclophosphamide and low-dose radiotherapy. The CDR3 loop spans 19 amino acids. Trimming stripped 0 bases from V and 5 bases from J, with 26 bases between. Germline V CDR1 and CDR2: DFQATT, SNEGSKA (reference sequence). Primers used for first-strand cDNA, a TRAV- and TRBV-specific set, covered both alpha and beta chains. With a V-primer adapter and a constant-region primer, TCRs were amplified for around 20 PCR cycles. TCRdb recomputed calls from the reads with MiXCR, one row per CDR3 protein. Of around 60,000 distinct CDR3 sequences listed, about 23% are singletons.

The specimen comprised PBMCs, sampled after low-dose radiotherapy plus immunotherapy. The genes are TRBV20-1 and TRBJ2-1; tentatively, D is TRBD2 (6 bases). This sequence was found in a male donor with prostate cancer. This CDR3 reads CSARDNVKVGGVGNNEQFF. DNA for the CDR3: TGCAGTGCTAGAGATAACGTAAAGGTCGGCGGGGTGGGGAACAATGAGCAGTTCTTC.